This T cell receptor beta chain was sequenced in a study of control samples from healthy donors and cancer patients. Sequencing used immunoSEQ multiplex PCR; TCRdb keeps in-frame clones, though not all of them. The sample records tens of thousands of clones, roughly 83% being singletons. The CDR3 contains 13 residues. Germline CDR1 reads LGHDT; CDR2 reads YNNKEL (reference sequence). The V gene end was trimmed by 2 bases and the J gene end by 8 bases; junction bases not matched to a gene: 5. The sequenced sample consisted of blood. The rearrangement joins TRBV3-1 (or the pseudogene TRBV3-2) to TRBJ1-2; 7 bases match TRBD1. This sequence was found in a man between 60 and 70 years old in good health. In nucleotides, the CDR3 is TGTGCCAGCAGCCAAAACAGGGGAGACGGCTACACCTTC. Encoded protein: CASSQNRGDGYTF.